These 2 T cell receptor beta chains originate from one sample sequenced in a study of graft-versus-host responses after intestinal transplantation. Antigens for these TCRs are unknown. Sequencing used immunoSEQ multiplex PCR; TCRdb keeps in-frame clones, though not all of them. The sample lists about 110,000 clones; about 94% were seen once. The specimen comprised unstimulated CD8+ T cells sorted from spleen or lymph node cells, sampled before intestinal transplant. These receptors were obtained from a human donor who received an intestinal transplant.

Remarks on this clone: The junction departs from the called germline gene at one end, perhaps through a read error. The chain carries TRBV6-5 and TRBJ1-5; 7 bases align to TRBD1. There are 15 residues in the CDR3. Germline CDR1 reads MNHEY; CDR2 reads SVGAGI. CDR3 DNA: TGTGCCAGCAGGGAGACGACAGGGACCTATCATCCCCAGCATTTT. It codes for CASRETTGTYHPQHF.

The chain recombines TRBV28 with TRBJ2-7; tentative D call: TRBD1 (5 bases). The CDR3 runs 14 residues. Trimming left V 8 bases short and J 1 base short, with 15 bases between. Germline assignment: CDR1 MDHEN and CDR2 SYDVKM. The CDR3 sequence is CASGPREISYEQYF. The CDR3 DNA sequence: TGTGCCAGCGGCCCCAGGGAAATATCCTACGAGCAGTACTTC.